This T cell receptor beta chain was retrieved from a study of cytomegalovirus exposure and HLA in healthy donors. Notes on the study in general: A subsequent analysis found that TCR clusters from the first cohort also tended to co-occur in the roughly 120 validation repertoires, with 90% to 95% of cluster scores above 0. Rarity marked most TCR sequences, yet some public TCRs occurred in many donors.

Remarks on this clone: Antigen unknown.

The germline V and J ends were trimmed by 5 bases and 4 bases, with 8 bases remaining between them. This CDR3 has 13 residues. Germline V gene data show CDR1 as MNHEY and CDR2 as SMNVEV (reference sequence). Sequencing was performed with immunoSEQ multiplex PCR; in TCRdb, only in-frame clones are kept and a portion is missing. The sample holds roughly 280,000 clones, 80% to 90% seen once. The chain combines TRBV27 with TRBJ1-4; D possibly corresponds to TRBD1 (5 bases). The clonotype comes from a woman younger than 35 in good health and CMV-seronegative. The specimen sequenced was PBMCs. The CDR3 is CASSRQINEKLFF. The CDR3 DNA follows: TGTGCCAGCAGTCGACAGATTAATGAAAAACTGTTTTTT.